The present T cell receptor beta chain was sequenced within a study of identical twins. General study findings and limits: Zero-insertion analyses were open to partial confounding by invariant MAIT and iNKT cells. Compared with models, monozygotic twins showed more out-of-frame TCR alpha sharing.

The cDNA had a unique molecular identifier and a template-switch universal primer site. TCRdb used MiXCR to reprocess the 5' RACE reads, holding one entry per CDR3 protein. In the table there are over 200,000 distinct CDR3 sequences, around 10% of which are singletons. In this sample, this clonotype turned up a few times. Its target is not known. The sample comprised memory (CD45RO+) T cells sorted from blood. The clonotype comes from a woman under 30 in good health.

The CDR3 DNA reads TGCAGTGCTAGTCGTCCGGGAATGAACACTGAAGCTTTCTTT. Translated, it gives CSASRPGMNTEAFF. This rearrangement joins TRBV20-1 to TRBJ1-1; D is ambiguous. V was clipped by 3 bases and J by 0 bases, with 11 bases between them. Looked up from germline, CDR1 is DFQATT and CDR2 is SNEGSKA (reference sequence). There are 14 residues in the CDR3.